The sequence of this T cell receptor beta chain was determined in a study of beta chain features in type 1 diabetes. Overall study findings and caveats: Among patients with Type 1 diabetes, TCRB CDR3s were moderately but significantly shorter in every one of the four CD4+ subsets. Type 1 diabetes patients had fewer VDJ junction insertions and more deletions.

As regards this clone: Antigen unknown.

CD45RO/CCR7/CD25/CD127/CD95/CD27 staining was used to isolate CD4+ naive, central memory, regulatory and stem cell-like memory cells by sorting. In all sorted populations, purity surpassed 95%. The CDR3 loop spans 13 amino acids. Trimming removed 2 bases from V and 5 bases from J, with 6 bases in between. Germline CDR1 reads SGHAT; CDR2 reads FQNNGV. Reverse transcription of all isolated RNA meant that expressed TCRB transcripts were sequenced. Naive, central memory and regulatory T cell samples averaged roughly 3.5 million reads. This table comes from immunoSEQ multiplex PCR, and its TCRdb copy is limited to in-frame clones, with some not included. The data contain 300,000 to 400,000 clones, 7% to 10% of them singletons.

This chain uses TRBV11-2 with TRBJ2-2; no definite D call. The clonotype originates from a man aged 25 to 40 with type 1 diabetes. The source material was central memory CD4+ T cells from blood. The CDR3 DNA follows: TGTGCCAGCAGCTTATTCCGGACCGGGGAGCTGTTTTTT. Its protein is CASSLFRTGELFF.